This T cell receptor (beta chain) was identified during a study of early T cells in non-severe SARS-CoV-2 infection. Looking at the study overall: The chains were unpaired, and the sequenced material was bulk RNA from unsorted whole blood.

cDNA molecules, individually, were tagged with unique molecular identifiers. TCRdb fed the 5' RACE reads into MiXCR, producing one record per CDR3 protein. The sample includes 100,000 or so distinct CDR3 sequences, roughly 17% of them seen just once. This clonotype was counted a few times. The V end lost 6 bases, the J end lost 0 bases, and 8 bases lay between the germline ends. The CDR3 covers 14 residues. V gene TRBV12-3 or TRBV12-4 combines with J gene TRBJ1-4; D uncertain. This receptor was identified in an adult who was a healthcare worker with PCR-confirmed SARS-CoV-2 infection or an uninfected control (not recorded which). The sequencing used whole blood, collected at baseline. This CDR3 reads CASRDFATNEKLFF. For the CDR3, the DNA is TGTGCCAGCAGGGACTTCGCAACTAATGAAAAACTGTTTTTT.